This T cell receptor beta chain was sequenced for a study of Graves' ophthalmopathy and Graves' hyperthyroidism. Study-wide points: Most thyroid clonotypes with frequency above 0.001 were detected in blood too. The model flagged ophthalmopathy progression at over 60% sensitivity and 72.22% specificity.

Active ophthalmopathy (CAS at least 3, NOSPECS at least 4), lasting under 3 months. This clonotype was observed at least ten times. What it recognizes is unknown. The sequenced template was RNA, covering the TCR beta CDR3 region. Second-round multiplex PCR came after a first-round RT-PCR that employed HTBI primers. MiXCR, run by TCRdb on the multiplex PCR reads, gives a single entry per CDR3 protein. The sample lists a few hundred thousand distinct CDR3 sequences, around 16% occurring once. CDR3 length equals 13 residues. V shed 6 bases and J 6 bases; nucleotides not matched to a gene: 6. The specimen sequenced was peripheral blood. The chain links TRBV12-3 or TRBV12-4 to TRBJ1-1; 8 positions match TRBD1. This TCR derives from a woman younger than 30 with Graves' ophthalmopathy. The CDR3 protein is CASRSTGGSEAFF. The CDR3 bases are TGTGCCAGCAGATCAACAGGGGGATCTGAAGCTTTCTTT.